This T cell receptor beta chain was identified in a study of technical replicates of blood from several donors. TCRdb's copy holds only in-frame clones and misses some; the assay was immunoSEQ multiplex PCR. Of about 88,000 clones listed, 90% to 95% are singletons. CDR1 LGHNA and CDR2 YNFKEQ come from the germline V gene. J lost 4 bases, V lost 2 bases, and 5 bases had no gene match. CDR3 length: 15 residues. This clonotype was obtained from a human donor in good health. The J gene is TRBJ2-7, the V gene TRBV4-2, with 10 bases lining up with TRBD1. Sequenced sample: T cells isolated from PBMCs. CDR3 coding DNA: TGTGCCAGCAGCCAATGGACAGGGGGAGGATACGAGCAGTACTTC. Amino acid sequence: CASSQWTGGGYEQYF.